This TCR beta chain was sequenced during a study of beta chain features in type 1 diabetes. This clone has just a few counts. cDNA synthesis used the whole RNA isolate, giving expressed TCRB sequences. TCRdb's copy holds only in-frame clones and misses some; the assay was immunoSEQ multiplex PCR. The sample carries 250,000 to 350,000 clones, approximately 15% recorded once. This receptor was taken from a man aged 30 to 45 in good health. Sequencing input: central memory CD4+ T cells from blood.

The CDR3, as DNA: TGTGCCTGTACTTTCGGGACAGGAGTTAATAGCAATCAGCCCCAGCATTTT. The encoded protein is CACTFGTGVNSNQPQHF. The chain employs TRBV30 and TRBJ1-5, with 8 bases lining up with TRBD1. V dropped 6 bases and J dropped 0; count of bases not matched to a gene: 13. Germline lookup yields CDR1 GTSNPN and CDR2 SVGIG (reference sequence). This CDR3 comprises 17 residues.